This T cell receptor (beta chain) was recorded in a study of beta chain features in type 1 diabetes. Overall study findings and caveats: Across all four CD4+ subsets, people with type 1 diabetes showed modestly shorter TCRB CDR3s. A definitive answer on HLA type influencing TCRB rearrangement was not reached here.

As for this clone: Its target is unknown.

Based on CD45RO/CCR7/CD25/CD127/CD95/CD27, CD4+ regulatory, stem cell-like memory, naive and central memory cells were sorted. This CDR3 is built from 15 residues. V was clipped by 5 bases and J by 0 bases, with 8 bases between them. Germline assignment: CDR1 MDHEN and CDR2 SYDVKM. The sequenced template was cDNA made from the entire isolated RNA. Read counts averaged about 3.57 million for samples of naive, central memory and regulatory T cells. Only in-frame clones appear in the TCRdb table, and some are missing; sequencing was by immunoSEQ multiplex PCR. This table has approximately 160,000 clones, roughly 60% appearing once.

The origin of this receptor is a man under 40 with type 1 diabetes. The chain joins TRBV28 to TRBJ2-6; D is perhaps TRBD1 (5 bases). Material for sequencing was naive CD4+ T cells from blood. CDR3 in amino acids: CASSRDSSGANVLTF. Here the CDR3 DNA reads TGTGCCAGCAGTCGAGACAGCTCTGGGGCCAACGTCCTGACTTTC.